The T cell receptor beta chain described here comes from a study of cytomegalovirus exposure and HLA in healthy donors. Study results and limitations: Association of a missense DCLRE1C variant with TCR beta V- and J-gene trimming was reported in a later analysis. Earlier findings revealed that most TCR beta V segments proved productive either about 87% or about 30% of the time. Per published accounts, TCR beta sequences correctly predicted the HLA-A and HLA-B alleles of most subjects. Under in vitro conditions, a few CMV-associated chains were confirmed as specific for CMV antigens.

Primers for the PCR totalled 60 Vbeta and 13 Jbeta. Assay: immunoSEQ multiplex PCR; the TCRdb copy retains only in-frame clones and omits some. This sample carries tens of thousands of clones, with 4.8% going to the ten biggest clones. Note on this clone: Its antigen is as yet unknown. Other DNA sequences within the sample encode an identical CDR3.

Trimming at V came to 1 base and at J to 12 bases, leaving 14 bases not matched to a gene. This CDR3 comprises 15 residues. Germline V gene sequence: CDR1 SGHVS, CDR2 FQNEAQ. Source material: PBMCs. V gene TRBV7-8 combines with J gene TRBJ2-7; 8 bases are shared with TRBD1. The TCR sequence derives from a female donor in good health and CMV-seronegative. As DNA, the CDR3 is TGTGCCAGCAGCTTAGAGGGTTTGGGCAGGGGGCCCCTGTACTTC. Translation: CASSLEGLGRGPLYF.